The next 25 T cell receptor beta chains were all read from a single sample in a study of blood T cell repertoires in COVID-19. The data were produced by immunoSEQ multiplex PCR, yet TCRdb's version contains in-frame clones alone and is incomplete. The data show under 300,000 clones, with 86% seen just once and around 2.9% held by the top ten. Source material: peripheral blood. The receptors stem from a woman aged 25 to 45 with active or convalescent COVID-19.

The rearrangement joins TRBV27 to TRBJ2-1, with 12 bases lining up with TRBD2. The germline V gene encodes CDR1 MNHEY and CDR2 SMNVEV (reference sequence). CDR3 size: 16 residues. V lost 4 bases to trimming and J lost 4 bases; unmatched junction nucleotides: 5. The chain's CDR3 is CASSSLLAGGYNEQFF. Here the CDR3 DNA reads TGTGCCAGCAGTTCTCTACTAGCGGGGGGATACAATGAGCAGTTCTTC.

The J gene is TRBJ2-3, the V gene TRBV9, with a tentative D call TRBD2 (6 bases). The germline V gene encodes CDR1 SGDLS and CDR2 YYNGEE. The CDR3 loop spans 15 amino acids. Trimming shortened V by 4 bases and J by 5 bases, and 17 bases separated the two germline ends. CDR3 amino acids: CASSTSGRVIDTQYF. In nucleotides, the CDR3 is TGTGCCAGCAGCACTTCCGGGAGAGTCATAGATACGCAGTATTTT.

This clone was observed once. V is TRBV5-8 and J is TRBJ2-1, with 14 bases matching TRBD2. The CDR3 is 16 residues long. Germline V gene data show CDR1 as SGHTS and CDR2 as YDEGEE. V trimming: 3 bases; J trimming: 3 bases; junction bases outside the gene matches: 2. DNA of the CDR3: TGTGCCAGCAGCTCCGGACTAGCGGGGGGCTACAATGAGCAGTTCTTC. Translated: CASSSGLAGGYNEQFF. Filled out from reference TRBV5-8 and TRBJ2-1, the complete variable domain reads EAGVTQSPTHLIKTRGQQATLRCSPISGHTSVYWYQQALGLGLQFLLWYDEGEERNRGNFPPRFSGRQFPNYSSELNVNALELEDSALYLCASSSGLAGGYNEQFFGPGTRLTVL.

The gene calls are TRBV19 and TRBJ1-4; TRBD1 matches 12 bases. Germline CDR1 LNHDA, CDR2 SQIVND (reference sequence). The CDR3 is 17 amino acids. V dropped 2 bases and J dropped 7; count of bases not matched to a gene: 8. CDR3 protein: CASSIRGTGGIGEKLFF. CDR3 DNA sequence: TGTGCCAGTAGTATACGGGGGACAGGGGGCATCGGTGAAAAACTGTTTTTT.

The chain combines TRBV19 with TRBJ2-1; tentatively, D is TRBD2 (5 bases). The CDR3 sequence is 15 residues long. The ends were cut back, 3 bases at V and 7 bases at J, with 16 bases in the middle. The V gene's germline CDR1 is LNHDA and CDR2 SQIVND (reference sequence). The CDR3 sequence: CASSILRESGNEQFF. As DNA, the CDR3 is TGTGCCAGTAGTATCCTCCGCGAGTCGGGAAATGAGCAGTTCTTC.

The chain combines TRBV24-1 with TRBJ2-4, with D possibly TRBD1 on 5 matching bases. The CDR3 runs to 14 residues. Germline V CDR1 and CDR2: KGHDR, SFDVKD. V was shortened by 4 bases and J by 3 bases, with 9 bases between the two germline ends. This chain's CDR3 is CATSESGRKNIQYF. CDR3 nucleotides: TGTGCCACCAGTGAGTCAGGGCGCAAAAACATTCAGTACTTC.

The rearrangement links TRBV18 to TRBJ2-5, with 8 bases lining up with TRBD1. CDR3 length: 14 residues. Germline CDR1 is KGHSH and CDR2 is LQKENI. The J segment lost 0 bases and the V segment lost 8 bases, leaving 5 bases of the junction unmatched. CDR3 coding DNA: TGTGCCAGCACCCGGACAGGGCACCAAGAGACCCAGTACTTC. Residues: CASTRTGHQETQYF. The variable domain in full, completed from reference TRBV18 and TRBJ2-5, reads NAGVMQNPRHLVRRRGQEARLRCSPMKGHSHVYWYRQLPEEGLKFMVYLQKENIIDESGMPKERFSAEFPKEGPSILRIQQVVRGDSAAYFCASTRTGHQETQYFGPGTRLLVL.

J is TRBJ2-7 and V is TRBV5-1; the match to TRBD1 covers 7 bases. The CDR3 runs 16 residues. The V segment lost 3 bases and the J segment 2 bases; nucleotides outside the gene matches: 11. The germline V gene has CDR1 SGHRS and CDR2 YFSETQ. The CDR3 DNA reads TGCGCCAGCAGCTACGCCCCAGGGGGATCCCCCTACGAGCAGTACTTC. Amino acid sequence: CASSYAPGGSPYEQYF.

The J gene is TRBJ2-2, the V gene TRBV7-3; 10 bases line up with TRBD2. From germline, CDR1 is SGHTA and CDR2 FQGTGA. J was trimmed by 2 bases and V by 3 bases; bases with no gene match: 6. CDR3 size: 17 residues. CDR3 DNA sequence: TGTGCCAGCAGCTTTGGCCGACTAGCGGGCAACACCGGGGAGCTGTTTTTT. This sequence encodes CASSFGRLAGNTGELFF.

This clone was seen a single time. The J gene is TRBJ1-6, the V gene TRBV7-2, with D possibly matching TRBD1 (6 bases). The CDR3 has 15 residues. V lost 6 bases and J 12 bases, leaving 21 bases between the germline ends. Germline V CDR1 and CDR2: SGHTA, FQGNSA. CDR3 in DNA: TGTGCCAGCAGGTATGACTTTGGGACAACTGGACCCCTCCACTTT. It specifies CASRYDFGTTGPLHF. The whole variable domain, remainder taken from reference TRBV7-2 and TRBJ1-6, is GAGVSQSPSNKVTEKGKDVELRCDPISGHTALYWYRQSLGQGLEFLIYFQGNSAPDKSGLPSDRFSAERTGGSVSTLTIQRTQQEDSAVYLCASRYDFGTTGPLHFGNGTRLTVT.

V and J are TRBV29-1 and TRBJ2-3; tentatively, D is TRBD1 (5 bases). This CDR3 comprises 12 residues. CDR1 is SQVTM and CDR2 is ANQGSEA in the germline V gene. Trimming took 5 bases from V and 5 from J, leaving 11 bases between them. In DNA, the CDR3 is TGCAGCGTTTGGGCTCAGGGAGATACGCAGTATTTT. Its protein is CSVWAQGDTQYF.

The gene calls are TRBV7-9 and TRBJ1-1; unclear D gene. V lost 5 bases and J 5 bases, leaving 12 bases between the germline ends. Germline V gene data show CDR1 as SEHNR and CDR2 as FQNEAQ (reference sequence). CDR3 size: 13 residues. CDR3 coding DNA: TGTGCCAGCAGCCCTCCCGGGGTAACTGAAGCTTTCTTT. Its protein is CASSPPGVTEAFF.

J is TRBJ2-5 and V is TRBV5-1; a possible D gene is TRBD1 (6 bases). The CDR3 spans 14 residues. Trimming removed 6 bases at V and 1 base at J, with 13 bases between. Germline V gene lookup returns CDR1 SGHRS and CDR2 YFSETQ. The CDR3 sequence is CASTQQGPQETQYF. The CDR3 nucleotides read TGCGCCAGCACCCAACAGGGACCCCAAGAGACCCAGTACTTC.

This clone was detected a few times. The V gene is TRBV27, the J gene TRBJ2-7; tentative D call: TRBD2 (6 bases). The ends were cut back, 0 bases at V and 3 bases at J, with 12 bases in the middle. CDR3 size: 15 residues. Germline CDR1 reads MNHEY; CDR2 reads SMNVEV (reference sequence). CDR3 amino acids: CASSLSMEGRYEQYF. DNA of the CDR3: TGTGCCAGCAGTTTATCGATGGAGGGCCGCTACGAGCAGTACTTC.

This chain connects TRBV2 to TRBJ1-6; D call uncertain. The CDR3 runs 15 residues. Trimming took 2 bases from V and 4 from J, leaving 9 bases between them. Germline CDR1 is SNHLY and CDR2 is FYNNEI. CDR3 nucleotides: TGTGCCAGCAGTGAACTACTTCCATATAATTCACCCCTCCACTTT. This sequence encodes CASSELLPYNSPLHF.

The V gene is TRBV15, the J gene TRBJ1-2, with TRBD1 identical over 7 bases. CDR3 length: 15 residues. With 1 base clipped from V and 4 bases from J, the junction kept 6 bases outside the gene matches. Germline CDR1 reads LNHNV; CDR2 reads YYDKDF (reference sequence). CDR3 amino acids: CATSRAAGGGYGYTF. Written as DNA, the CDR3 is TGTGCCACCAGCAGAGCGGCAGGGGGAGGCTATGGCTACACCTTC. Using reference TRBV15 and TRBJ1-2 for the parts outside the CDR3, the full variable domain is DAMVIQNPRYQVTQFGKPVTLSCSQTLNHNVMYWYQQKSSQAPKLLFHYYDKDFNNEADTPDNFQSRRPNTSFCFLDIRSPGLGDTAMYLCATSRAAGGGYGYTFGSGTRLTVV.

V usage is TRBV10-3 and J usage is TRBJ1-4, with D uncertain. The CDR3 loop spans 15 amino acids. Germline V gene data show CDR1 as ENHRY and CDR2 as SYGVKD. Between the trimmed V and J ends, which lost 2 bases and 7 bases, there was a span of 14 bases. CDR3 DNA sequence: TGTGCCATCAGTGAGGCGAGGGAGGAGGCTGAAAAACTGTTTTTT. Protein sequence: CAISEAREEAEKLFF.

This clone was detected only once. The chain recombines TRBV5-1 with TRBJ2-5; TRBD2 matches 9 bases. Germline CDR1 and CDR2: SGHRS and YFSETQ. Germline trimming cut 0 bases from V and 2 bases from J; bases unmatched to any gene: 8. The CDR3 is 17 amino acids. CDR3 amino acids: CASSLGLSGGRQETQYF. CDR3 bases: TGCGCCAGCAGCTTGGGGCTCAGCGGGGGGAGACAAGAGACCCAGTACTTC.

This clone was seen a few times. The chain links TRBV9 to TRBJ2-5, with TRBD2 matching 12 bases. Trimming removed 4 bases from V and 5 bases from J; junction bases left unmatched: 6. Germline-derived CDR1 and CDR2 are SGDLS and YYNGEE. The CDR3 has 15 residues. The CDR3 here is CASSKTSGGGETQYF. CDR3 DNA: TGTGCCAGCAGCAAGACTAGCGGGGGTGGGGAGACCCAGTACTTC.

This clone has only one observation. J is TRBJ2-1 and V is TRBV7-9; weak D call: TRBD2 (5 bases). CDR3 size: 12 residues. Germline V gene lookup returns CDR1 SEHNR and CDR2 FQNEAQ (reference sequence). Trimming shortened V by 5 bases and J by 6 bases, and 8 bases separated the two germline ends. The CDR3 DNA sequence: TGTGCCAGCAGCGGACGGGGCAATGAGCAGTTCTTC. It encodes CASSGRGNEQFF.

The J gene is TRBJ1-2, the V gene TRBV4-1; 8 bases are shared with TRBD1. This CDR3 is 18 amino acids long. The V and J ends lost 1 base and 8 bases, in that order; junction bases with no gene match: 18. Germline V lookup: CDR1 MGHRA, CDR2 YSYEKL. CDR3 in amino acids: CASSQVSGQGLSMRGYTF. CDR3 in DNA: TGCGCCAGCAGCCAAGTCTCCGGACAGGGCCTCTCTATGCGGGGCTACACCTTC.

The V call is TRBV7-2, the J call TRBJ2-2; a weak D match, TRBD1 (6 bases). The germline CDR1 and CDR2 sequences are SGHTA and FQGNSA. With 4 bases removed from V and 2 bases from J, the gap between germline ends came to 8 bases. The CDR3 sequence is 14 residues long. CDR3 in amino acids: CASSSDRNTGELFF. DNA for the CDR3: TGTGCCAGCAGCTCGGACAGAAACACCGGGGAGCTGTTTTTT.

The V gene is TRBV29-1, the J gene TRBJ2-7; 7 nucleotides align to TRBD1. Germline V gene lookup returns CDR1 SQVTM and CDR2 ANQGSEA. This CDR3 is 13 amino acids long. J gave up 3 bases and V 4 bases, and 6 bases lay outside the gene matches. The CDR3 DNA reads TGCAGCGTTGGGGACAGCCTCGGCTACGAGCAGTACTTC. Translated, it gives CSVGDSLGYEQYF.

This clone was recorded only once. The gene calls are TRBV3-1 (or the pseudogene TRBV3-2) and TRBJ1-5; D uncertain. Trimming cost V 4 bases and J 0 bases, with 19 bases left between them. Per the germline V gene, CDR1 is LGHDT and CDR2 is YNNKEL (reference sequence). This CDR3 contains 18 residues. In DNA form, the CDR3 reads TGTGCCAGCAGCCGTCCCATATCCCCCGGGAATAGCAATCAGCCCCAGCATTTT. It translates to CASSRPISPGNSNQPQHF.

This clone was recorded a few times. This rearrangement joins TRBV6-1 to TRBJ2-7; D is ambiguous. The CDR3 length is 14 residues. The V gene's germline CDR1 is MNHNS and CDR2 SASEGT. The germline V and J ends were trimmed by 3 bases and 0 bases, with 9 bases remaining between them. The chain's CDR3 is CASSEWSSSYEQYF. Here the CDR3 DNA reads TGTGCCAGCAGTGAGTGGAGTAGCTCCTACGAGCAGTACTTC.